This TCR beta chain is from a study of human T cells and chemical hapten exposure. TCRdb re-analysed the RACE reads in MiXCR, keeping a single row per CDR3 protein. Of 25,000 to 30,000 distinct CDR3 sequences in the sample, around a tenth are singletons; the top ten hold roughly 6.6%. The sample's time point: patch test 2, 6 weeks after DPC sensitization. Described treatment: therapeutic diphenylcyclopropenone sensitization with weekly scalp DPC. Note on this clonotype: A read error may be the cause here, since a much bigger clone is one base away.

The sample was whole blood, taken in connection with sensitization to the hapten diphenylcyclopropenone (DPC). This TCR was sampled from a man aged 25-45 years with alopecia areata. Some clones in this sample may be carry-over from other donors' samples.

This CDR3 reads CASSSKLAGGTDTQYF. The CDR3 DNA reads as TGTGCCAGCAGCTCCAAACTAGCGGGGGGCACAGATACGCAGTATTTT. V and J are TRBV7-6 and TRBJ2-3, with 11 positions matching TRBD2. Germline assignment: CDR1 SGHVS and CDR2 FNYEAQ. The CDR3 is 16 amino acids. V lost 4 bases, J lost 1 base, and 4 bases stayed unmatched.